What follows describes a single TCR beta chain. The data stem from a study of CD8 T cells in Susac syndrome. Between the trimmed V and J ends, which lost 5 bases and 7 bases, there was a span of 14 bases. Germline V lookup: CDR1 SEHNR, CDR2 FQNEAQ (reference sequence). The CDR3 runs to 13 residues. Random hexamers were used to reverse transcribe the RNA input (about 0.5 to 1 ug). Amplification of TCR beta CDR3 spanned 54 Vbeta and 13 Jbeta via immunoSEQ multiplex PCR. Via MiXCR, TCRdb re-called the immunoSEQ multiplex PCR reads, giving one row per CDR3 protein. This sample carries 100,000 to 150,000 distinct CDR3 sequences, just under 95% of them seen once, and the ten largest clones take over 0.07%.

This TCR derives from a human donor in good health. The rearrangement uses TRBV7-9 and TRBJ1-2; D remains ambiguous. Sequencing was done on a sample of CD4+ T cells from PBMCs. The DNA for the CDR3 is TGTGCCAGCAGCAACAACCCCGGTTCTGGCTACACCTTC. This codes for CASSNNPGSGYTF.